Each of the 23 T cell receptor beta chains below was sequenced from the same sample in a study of metastatic and nonmetastatic thyroid tumors. TCRdb reprocessed the PCR reads via MiXCR. The table shows 75,000 to 100,000 clones, with roughly an eighth occurring only once. Each patient went into thyroid surgery without having received any treatment. Sample: blood. These receptor sequences come from a female donor with papillary thyroid cancer or a benign thyroid nodule (not recorded which). Some clones in this sample may be carry-over from other donors' samples.

This clone appeared many times. The genes are TRBV3-1 and TRBJ2-7, with D possibly being TRBD1 (6 bases). The CDR3 runs to 14 residues. CDR1 and CDR2 (germline): LGHDT, YNNKEL (reference sequence). V dropped 6 bases and J dropped 5 bases, with 17 bases sitting between them. DNA of the CDR3: TGTGCCAGCAGGCAGCGGCTGGGGGCGGACGAGCAGTACTTC. Amino acids: CASRQRLGADEQYF.

In its sample, this clone was seen many times. V usage is TRBV30 and J usage is TRBJ2-6, with TRBD2 as a possible D gene (5 bases). CDR1 is GTSNPN, CDR2 SVGIG, per germline (reference sequence). The germline V and J ends were trimmed by 7 bases and 0 bases, with 16 bases remaining between them. The CDR3 spans 16 residues. CDR3 region: CALNRGWLSGANVLTF. Here the CDR3 DNA reads TGTGCCTTAAACCGGGGATGGCTCTCTGGGGCCAACGTCCTGACTTTC.

Ten or more counts support this clone. The sample contains more than one DNA sequence encoding this CDR3. The rearrangement uses TRBV20-1 and TRBJ2-5, with TRBD1 identical over 7 bases. The length of the CDR3 is 17 residues. The germline CDR1 and CDR2 sequences are DFQATT and SNEGSKA (reference sequence). V was pared by 0 bases and J by 1 base, with 11 bases of the junction left unmatched. The CDR3 DNA reads as TGCAGTGCTAGAGATGGGGACAGTTGGCTATTCCAAGAGACCCAGTACTTC. This encodes CSARDGDSWLFQETQYF.

At least ten counts were recorded for this clone. The rearrangement joins TRBV20-1 to TRBJ1-2; no reliable D call. CDR3 size: 14 residues. V lost 0 bases, J lost 1 base, and 9 bases lay in between. Per the germline V gene, CDR1 is DFQATT and CDR2 is SNEGSKA (reference sequence). The DNA of the CDR3 is TGCAGTGCTAGAGATCTCGGTATTAACTATGGCTACACCTTC. Its protein product is CSARDLGINYGYTF.

The rearrangement uses TRBV6-2 or TRBV6-3 and TRBJ2-7; possibly TRBD1 for D (5 bases). V gave up 2 bases and J gave up 1 base, with 9 bases separating them. The CDR3 is 14 residues long. Germline V gene data show CDR1 as MNHEY and CDR2 as SVGEGT. The CDR3 DNA follows: TGTGCCAGCAGTTACGGGAAGGGGTCCTACGAGCAGTACTTC. The encoded protein is CASSYGKGSYEQYF.

The chain couples TRBV6-2 or TRBV6-3 to TRBJ1-1; D not certain. Trimming cost V 10 bases and J 11 bases, with 20 bases left between them. This CDR3 has 12 residues. Germline V gene sequence: CDR1 MNHEY, CDR2 SVGEGT. In DNA, the CDR3 is TGTGCCAACATCCCAGACGGACGGCGGGCTTTCTTT. Protein sequence: CANIPDGRRAFF.

This clone was observed at least ten times. The rearrangement links TRBV15 to TRBJ2-7; 8 nucleotides match TRBD1. Germline CDR1 reads LNHNV; CDR2 reads YYDKDF (reference sequence). There are 13 residues in the CDR3. Unmatched junction bases numbered 3, after V lost 4 bases and J lost 4 bases. CDR3 sequence: CATSTGGAYEQYF. Here the CDR3 DNA reads TGTGCCACCAGCACAGGGGGCGCGTACGAGCAGTACTTC. Full variable domain (outside the CDR3, taken from reference TRBV15 and TRBJ2-7): DAMVIQNPRYQVTQFGKPVTLSCSQTLNHNVMYWYQQKSSQAPKLLFHYYDKDFNNEADTPDNFQSRRPNTSFCFLDIRSPGLGDTAMYLCATSTGGAYEQYFGPGTRLTVT.

In this sample, this clone turned up once. Just one base apart from a much larger clone, this may be a read error. V and J are TRBV7-8 and TRBJ1-4; D possibly corresponds to TRBD1 (5 bases). The length of the CDR3 is 17 residues. The germline V gene has CDR1 SGHVS and CDR2 FQNEAQ. Trimming cost V 2 bases and J 8 bases, with 21 bases left between them. The CDR3 spells CASSLLFKGHGSEKLFF. The CDR3 DNA reads TGTGCCAGCAGCTTATTATTCAAGGGGCATGGGAGCGAAAAACTGTTTTTT. The complete variable domain, with remaining parts taken from reference TRBV7-8 and TRBJ1-4, reads GAGVSQSPRYKVAKRGQDVALRCDPISGHVSLFWYQQALGQGPEFLTYFQNEAQLDKSGLPSDRFFAERPEGSVSTLKIQRTQQEDSAVYLCASSLLFKGHGSEKLFFGSGTQLSVL.

This clone was counted once. The chain joins TRBV7-3 to TRBJ2-3, with no clear D. Germline V lookup: CDR1 SGHTA, CDR2 FQGTGA. V was cut by 2 bases and J by 1 base, with 10 bases left in between. This CDR3 is built from 15 residues. CDR3 amino acids: CASSLAVQRTDTQYF. The CDR3 coding sequence is TGTGCCAGCAGCTTAGCAGTTCAGCGCACAGATACGCAGTATTTT.

This clone occurred a few times. A read error may explain this, as a much larger clone is one base away. This chain joins TRBV15 and TRBJ2-1; D may be TRBD2 (6 bases). Germline V gene data show CDR1 as LNHNV and CDR2 as YYDKDF (reference sequence). This CDR3 region has 17 residues. The V and J ends lost 6 bases and 3 bases respectively, with 21 bases between them. The CDR3 spells CATREKGGESYYNEQFF. The CDR3 region has the DNA TGTGCCACCAGGGAAAAGGGCGGGGAAAGCTACTACAATGAGCAGTTCTTC.

This clone has a count of ten or more. J is TRBJ2-3 and V is TRBV5-1; D might be TRBD2 (6 bases). Germline V lookup: CDR1 SGHRS, CDR2 YFSETQ. Trimming removed 0 bases from V and 2 bases from J, with 10 bases in between. The CDR3 length is 15 residues. The CDR3 loop is CASSLVGTYTDTQYF. DNA for the CDR3: TGCGCCAGCAGCTTGGTCGGGACTTACACAGATACGCAGTATTTT.

This clone appeared many times. This chain joins TRBV5-1 and TRBJ2-7; 8 nucleotides line up with TRBD2. CDR1 and CDR2 from the germline V gene are SGHRS and YFSETQ. The CDR3 contains 15 residues. V lost 0 bases and J lost 5; bases outside the gene matches: 7. CDR3 sequence: CASSLVSGGPDEQYF. In DNA form, the CDR3 reads TGCGCCAGCAGCTTGGTTTCGGGAGGGCCGGACGAGCAGTACTTC.

This clone was counted ten times or more. The chain couples TRBV27 to TRBJ1-6; unclear D gene. Germline V gene data show CDR1 as MNHEY and CDR2 as SMNVEV (reference sequence). This CDR3 contains 14 residues. Trimming left V 3 bases short and J 6 bases short, with 9 bases between. CDR3 coding DNA: TGTGCCAGCAGTTTCGGCAGGATTAATTCACCCCTCCACTTT. Protein sequence: CASSFGRINSPLHF.

V and J are TRBV5-1 and TRBJ2-1; D assignment may be TRBD1 or TRBD2 (5 bases each). CDR1 and CDR2 (germline): SGHRS, YFSETQ. This CDR3 spans 15 amino acids. The V end lost 6 bases, the J end lost 3 bases, and 16 bases lay between the germline ends. CDR3 amino acids: CASTLAPGGYNEQFF. The CDR3 DNA follows: TGCGCCAGCACCCTGGCCCCTGGGGGCTACAATGAGCAGTTCTTC.

V and J are TRBV18 and TRBJ1-2; D not resolved. This CDR3 has 14 amino acids. Germline CDR1 is KGHSH and CDR2 is LQKENI. V dropped 3 bases and J dropped 2 bases, with 10 bases sitting between them. In DNA, the CDR3 is TGTGCCAGCTCACCTTCAAGGGAGAACTATGGCTACACCTTC. Protein product: CASSPSRENYGYTF.

At least ten counts were recorded for this clone. CDR3 loop: CASSTTPPYNEQFF. For the CDR3, the DNA is TGTGCCAGCAGTACGACTCCCCCCTACAATGAGCAGTTCTTC. The chain joins TRBV27 to TRBJ2-1, with no clear D. The V and J ends lost 5 bases and 2 bases respectively, with 10 bases between them. Looked up from germline, CDR1 is MNHEY and CDR2 is SMNVEV (reference sequence). There are 14 residues in the CDR3.

The sample holds many counts of this clone. The rearrangement joins TRBV30 to TRBJ2-3, with a tentative D call TRBD1 (5 bases). The CDR3 is 14 residues long. Trimming took off 3 bases at V and 0 bases at J, with 10 bases between the two ends. Germline assignment: CDR1 GTSNPN and CDR2 SVGIG (reference sequence). The CDR3: CAWRKDSSTDTQYF. The CDR3 nucleotides are TGTGCCTGGAGGAAAGACAGTAGCACAGATACGCAGTATTTT.

This clone was counted at least ten times. The chain carries TRBV20-1 and TRBJ1-2, with a possible D match to TRBD1 (5 bases). Germline V gene data show CDR1 as DFQATT and CDR2 as SNEGSKA (reference sequence). The CDR3 loop spans 14 amino acids. V lost 6 bases to trimming and J lost 4 bases, with 18 bases between them. Here the CDR3 DNA reads TGCAGTGCCCCCATAAATCAGGGTAGCTATGGCTACACCTTC. It is translated as CSAPINQGSYGYTF.

This clone has at least ten counts. The J gene is TRBJ1-1, the V gene TRBV5-1; tentative D call: TRBD1 (5 bases). The CDR3 contains 13 residues. V dropped 2 bases and J dropped 5 bases, with 10 bases sitting between them. Germline V gene data show CDR1 as SGHRS and CDR2 as YFSETQ. The CDR3 region is CASSFAGGTEAFF. The CDR3, as DNA: TGCGCCAGCAGCTTTGCGGGGGGGACTGAAGCTTTCTTT.

Comments on this clone: Given a much more abundant clone one base away, this may be a read error. The rearrangement links TRBV5-1 to TRBJ2-1; 7 bases match TRBD2. The germline V gene encodes CDR1 SGHRS and CDR2 YFSETQ. Trimming at V came to 0 bases and at J to 6 bases, leaving 9 bases not matched to a gene. There are 16 residues in the CDR3. CDR3 amino acids: CASSLALAVGVNEQFF. CDR3 in DNA: TGCGCCAGCAGCTTGGCCCTAGCGGTAGGCGTCAATGAGCAGTTCTTC.

This clone was recorded at least ten times. This sequence joins TRBV9 and TRBJ2-7; D may match TRBD1 or TRBD2 (5 bases each). CDR3 length equals 15 residues. CDR1 is SGDLS and CDR2 is YYNGEE in the germline V gene. V shed 2 bases and J shed 6 bases, with 18 bases lying between them. CDR3 coding DNA: TGTGCCAGCAGCGTTGGGACGGTGGGTGTTGGCGAGCAGTACTTC. Translated, it gives CASSVGTVGVGEQYF.

This clone was recorded at least ten times. V and J are TRBV3-1 and TRBJ1-6, with D uncertain. The germline CDR1 and CDR2 sequences are LGHDT and YNNKEL (reference sequence). Trimming cost V 3 bases and J 9 bases, with 21 bases left between them. This CDR3 region has 17 residues. CDR3 nucleotide sequence: TGTGCCAGCAGCCAGGACCTAAGTTCCGGCTCCTTTTCACCCCTCCACTTT. Amino acids: CASSQDLSSGSFSPLHF.

This clone was observed at least ten times. This chain links TRBV7-8 with TRBJ1-2, with D maybe TRBD1 (6 bases). Per germline, CDR1 SGHVS and CDR2 FQNEAQ. CDR3 length: 16 residues. V was trimmed by 3 bases and J by 0 bases, leaving 14 bases between them. CDR3 in amino acids: CASSFGRGSSNYGYTF. The DNA of the CDR3 is TGTGCCAGCAGCTTTGGCAGGGGTTCTTCTAACTATGGCTACACCTTC. Full variable domain (outside the CDR3, taken from reference TRBV7-8 and TRBJ1-2): GAGVSQSPRYKVAKRGQDVALRCDPISGHVSLFWYQQALGQGPEFLTYFQNEAQLDKSGLPSDRFFAERPEGSVSTLKIQRTQQEDSAVYLCASSFGRGSSNYGYTFGSGTRLTVV.